Each of the 19 T cell receptor beta chains below was sequenced from the same sample in a study of cytomegalovirus exposure and HLA in healthy donors. The primer mix had 60 Vbeta and 13 Jbeta primers. Method: immunoSEQ multiplex PCR; TCRdb's copy keeps in-frame clones and lacks some. The sample records 150,000 to 200,000 clones, approximately 80% being singletons. Sequenced sample: PBMCs. All receptors come from a young woman in good health and CMV-seronegative.

This sequence joins TRBV7-9 and TRBJ1-5; D might be TRBD1 (5 bases). Trimming removed 2 bases at V and 4 bases at J, with 12 bases between. CDR3 size: 15 residues. Germline V gene sequence: CDR1 SEHNR, CDR2 FQNEAQ (reference sequence). CDR3: CASSLSAGRNQPQHF. The CDR3 DNA is TGTGCCAGCAGCTTAAGTGCAGGGAGGAATCAGCCCCAGCATTTT. Full variable domain (missing parts from reference TRBV7-9 and TRBJ1-5): DTGVSQNPRHKITKRGQNVTFRCDPISEHNRLYWYRQTLGQGPEFLTYFQNEAQLEKSRLLSDRFSAERPKGSFSTLEIQRTEQGDSAMYLCASSLSAGRNQPQHFGDGTRLSIL.

About this clone: This same CDR3 is encoded by further DNA sequences in the sample. This chain uses TRBV5-1 with TRBJ2-3; 7 bases align to TRBD2. Germline V gives CDR1 SGHRS, CDR2 YFSETQ. V trimming: 7 bases; J trimming: 0 bases; junction bases outside the gene matches: 2. The CDR3 is made up of 13 amino acids. The CDR3 reads CASSSGSTDTQYF. CDR3 nucleotides: TGCGCCAGCTCTAGCGGCAGCACAGATACGCAGTATTTT.

V usage is TRBV11-3 and J usage is TRBJ2-7, with 10 bases lining up with TRBD2. Germline V CDR1 and CDR2: SGHNT, YENEEA. The CDR3 consists of 16 residues. Trimming took 0 bases from V and 0 from J; bases not matched to a gene: 2. For the CDR3, the DNA is TGTGCCAGCAGCTTAGAGGGACTAGCGACCTCCTACGAGCAGTACTTC. It yields the protein CASSLEGLATSYEQYF.

The CDR3 here is CASSDGSGSYEQYF. The CDR3 DNA is TGTGCCAGCAGTGATGGTTCAGGGTCCTACGAGCAGTACTTC. The chain couples TRBV2 to TRBJ2-7, with D possibly being TRBD1 (5 bases). Germline V CDR1 and CDR2: SNHLY, FYNNEI. The CDR3 sequence is 14 residues long. V gave up 3 bases and J gave up 1 base, with 10 bases separating them.

The rearrangement joins TRBV10-3 to TRBJ1-4; D remains unclear. The CDR3 covers 16 residues. V was pared by 0 bases and J by 2 bases, with 10 bases between. Germline CDR1 is ENHRY and CDR2 is SYGVKD. DNA of the CDR3: TGTGCCATCAGTGAGTCAGGTGGAGGTACTAATGAAAAACTGTTTTTT. Encoded protein: CAISESGGGTNEKLFF.

The chain employs TRBV6-4 and TRBJ2-1, with TRBD2 as a possible D gene (6 bases). This CDR3 is 15 amino acids long. Trimming pared 4 bases from V and 4 bases from J, leaving 14 bases between. Germline V gene sequence: CDR1 MRHNA, CDR2 SNTAGT. The CDR3 loop reads CASSARMEGYNEQFF. DNA for the CDR3: TGTGCCAGCAGTGCTCGAATGGAGGGTTACAATGAGCAGTTCTTC.

The CDR3 coding sequence is TGTGCCAGCAGCTTCTGGACTAGCGGGGTGATGTATGAGCAGTTCTTC. Its translation is CASSFWTSGVMYEQFF. The V call is TRBV7-8, the J call TRBJ2-1; TRBD2 matches at 12 bases. The CDR3 has 16 amino acids. Germline CDR1 and CDR2: SGHVS and FQNEAQ. V shed 3 bases and J 8 bases; nucleotides not matched to a gene: 8. Together with reference TRBV7-8 and TRBJ2-1, the CDR3 gives the full variable domain: GAGVSQSPRYKVAKRGQDVALRCDPISGHVSLFWYQQALGQGPEFLTYFQNEAQLDKSGLPSDRFFAERPEGSVSTLKIQRTQQEDSAVYLCASSFWTSGVMYEQFFGPGTRLTVL.

CDR3: CASSLGPGVEKNTEAFF. The CDR3 DNA sequence: TGTGCCAGCAGCCTAGGCCCCGGGGTCGAGAAGAACACTGAAGCTTTCTTT. The rearrangement joins TRBV5-6 to TRBJ1-1; the D is unclear. V lost 4 bases and J lost 1, with 20 bases in between. CDR3 size: 17 residues. Looked up from germline, CDR1 is SGHDT and CDR2 is YYEEEE.

J is TRBJ1-1 and V is TRBV19, with no clear D. Trimming cost V 5 bases and J 4 bases, with 14 bases left between them. The germline V gene encodes CDR1 LNHDA and CDR2 SQIVND (reference sequence). CDR3 size: 14 residues. Here the CDR3 DNA reads TGTGCCAGTAGTTCCATTTTTTCGAGCACTGAAGCTTTCTTT. Translation: CASSSIFSSTEAFF.

The table lists this clone with a few counts. This chain uses TRBV28 with TRBJ2-7; D is unclear. The V gene's germline CDR1 is MDHEN and CDR2 SYDVKM. Trimming cost V 5 bases and J 0 bases, with 17 bases left between them. The length of the CDR3 is 16 residues. In nucleotides, the CDR3 is TGTGCCAGCAGTCCCCCTCGACAAGTTAGCTCCTACGAGCAGTACTTC. Amino acid sequence: CASSPPRQVSSYEQYF.

This clone was found once. This sequence joins TRBV10-3 and TRBJ2-1; a weak D match, TRBD1 (6 bases). The CDR3 runs 12 residues. The V gene lost 10 bases and the J gene lost 2 bases, with 9 bases spanning the gap. CDR1 is ENHRY, CDR2 SYGVKD, per germline. For the CDR3, the DNA is TGTGCCACCAGGGGCGCCTACAATGAGCAGTTCTTC. As protein: CATRGAYNEQFF.

This rearrangement joins TRBV28 to TRBJ2-1, with TRBD2 matching 13 bases. The CDR3 contains 15 residues. The germline V gene encodes CDR1 MDHEN and CDR2 SYDVKM. With V trimmed by 5 bases and J by 6 bases, 4 bases remained unmatched. The CDR3 nucleotides read TGTGCCAGCAGTGCCGGACTAGCGGGAGCCAATGAGCAGTTCTTC. Its protein product is CASSAGLAGANEQFF.

The genes are TRBV11-3 and TRBJ2-3; tentative D call: TRBD2 (6 bases). The CDR3 is 12 amino acids. The ends were cut back, 4 bases at V and 5 bases at J, with 7 bases in the middle. Germline V gene sequence: CDR1 SGHNT, CDR2 YENEEA. The CDR3: CASSSGLDTQYF. For the CDR3, the DNA is TGTGCCAGCAGCTCGGGACTAGATACGCAGTATTTT.

The chain couples TRBV4-2 to TRBJ1-2; D uncertain. Trimming stripped 8 bases from V and 4 bases from J, with 11 bases between. Germline CDR1 reads LGHNA; CDR2 reads YNFKEQ. The CDR3 runs 12 residues. The CDR3 is CASSGSTYGYTF. CDR3 DNA sequence: TGTGCCAGCTCGGGAAGCACCTATGGCTACACCTTC.

V is TRBV5-4 and J is TRBJ2-5, with 9 bases fitting TRBD1. Per germline, CDR1 SGHNT and CDR2 YYREEE (reference sequence). This CDR3 has 16 residues. Trimming removed 4 bases from V and 5 bases from J; junction bases left unmatched: 12. CDR3: CASSTNRDRDWETQYF. The CDR3 bases are TGTGCCAGCAGCACAAACCGGGACAGGGACTGGGAGACCCAGTACTTC.

The V call is TRBV15, the J call TRBJ2-5; 9 bases are shared with TRBD2. Germline lookup yields CDR1 LNHNV and CDR2 YYDKDF (reference sequence). V trimming: 0 bases; J trimming: 4 bases; junction bases outside the gene matches: 6. The CDR3 spans 16 residues. CDR3 bases: TGTGCCACCAGCAGAGATAATGGCGGGAGGGGAGAGACCCAGTACTTC. It translates to CATSRDNGGRGETQYF.

The chain links TRBV4-1 to TRBJ1-4, with TRBD1 identical over 8 bases. The germline CDR1 and CDR2 sequences are MGHRA and YSYEKL. There are 17 residues in the CDR3. V dropped 2 bases and J dropped 1; count of bases not matched to a gene: 6. The CDR3 DNA sequence: TGCGCCAGCAGCCAACTGACAGGGGTAGGAACTAATGAAAAACTGTTTTTT. It translates to CASSQLTGVGTNEKLFF.

The chain uses TRBV19 and TRBJ2-2, with 9 bases lining up with TRBD1. V gave up 5 bases and J gave up 4 bases; unmatched junction bases: 2. CDR3 length: 14 residues. Germline V gives CDR1 LNHDA, CDR2 SQIVND (reference sequence). CDR3 sequence: CASSRDRVTGELFF. For the CDR3, the DNA is TGTGCCAGTAGTCGGGACAGGGTCACCGGGGAGCTGTTTTTT.

This clone has a handful of counts. This rearrangement joins TRBV11-3 to TRBJ2-2; 7 nucleotides line up with TRBD1. Looked up from germline, CDR1 is SGHNT and CDR2 is YENEEA. Germline trimming cut 5 bases from V and 8 bases from J; bases unmatched to any gene: 14. The CDR3 covers 16 residues. The CDR3 nucleotides are TGTGCCAGCAGCCCCAGGGGGACACTAGAACCTGGGGAGCTGTTTTTT. Protein sequence: CASSPRGTLEPGELFF.